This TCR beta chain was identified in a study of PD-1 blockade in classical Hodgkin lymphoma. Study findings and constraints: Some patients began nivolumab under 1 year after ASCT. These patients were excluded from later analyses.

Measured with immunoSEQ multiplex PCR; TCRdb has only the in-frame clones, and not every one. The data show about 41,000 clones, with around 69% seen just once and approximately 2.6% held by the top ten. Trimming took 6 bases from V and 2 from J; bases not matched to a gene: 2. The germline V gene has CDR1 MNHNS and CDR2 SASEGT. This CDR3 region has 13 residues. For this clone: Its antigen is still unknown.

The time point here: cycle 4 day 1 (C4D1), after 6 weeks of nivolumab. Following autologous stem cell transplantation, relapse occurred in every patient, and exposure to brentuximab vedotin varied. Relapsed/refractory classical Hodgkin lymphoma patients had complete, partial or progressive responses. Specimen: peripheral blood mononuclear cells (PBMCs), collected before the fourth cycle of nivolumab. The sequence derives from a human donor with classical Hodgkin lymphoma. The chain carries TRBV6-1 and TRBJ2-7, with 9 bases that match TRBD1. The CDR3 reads CASRGTGTYEQYF. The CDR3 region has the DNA TGTGCCAGCAGGGGGACAGGGACCTACGAGCAGTACTTC.